The clone carrying this TCR beta chain has a handful of counts. Its antigen is undetermined. This CDR3 is 15 amino acids long. Germline values: CDR1 SGHTA, CDR2 FQGNSA. Trimming took off 2 bases at V and 2 bases at J, with 11 bases between the two ends. Unique molecular identifiers tagged individual cDNA molecules. Via MiXCR, TCRdb re-called the 5' RACE reads, giving one row per CDR3 protein. The sample lists some 36,000 distinct CDR3 sequences, around 6.3% seen once, with roughly 6% in the top ten. The data stem from a study of early T cells in non-severe SARS-CoV-2 infection. Overall study findings and caveats: Reliance on VDJdb matching favored anti-spike CD8 responses; private and CD4 specificities were missed.

The sample comprised whole blood. This TCR came from an adult who was a healthcare worker with PCR-confirmed SARS-CoV-2 infection or an uninfected control (not recorded which). This sequence joins TRBV7-2 and TRBJ2-3; no clear D. The CDR3 DNA sequence: TGTGCCAGCAGCTTAAACCTGATACCCACAGATACGCAGTATTTT. Its translation is CASSLNLIPTDTQYF.